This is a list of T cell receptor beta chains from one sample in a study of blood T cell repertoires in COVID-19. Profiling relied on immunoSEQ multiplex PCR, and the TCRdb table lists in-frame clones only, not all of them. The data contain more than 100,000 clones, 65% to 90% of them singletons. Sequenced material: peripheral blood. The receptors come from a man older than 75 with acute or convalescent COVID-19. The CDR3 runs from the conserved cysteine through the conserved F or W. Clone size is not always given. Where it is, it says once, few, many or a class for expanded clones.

CATAWGSPYEQYF	TRBV7-9	few
CASSEDTLYEQYF	TRBV11-1	many
CATSDPRTPDNEQFF	TRBV24-1	.
CASSQDKQSYNEQFF	TRBV5-1	.
CASIGQLNTGELFF	TRBV6-5	.
CASSPPTIEQFF	TRBV18	.
CASSQDFPVTNYGYTF	TRBV4-1	.
CASISPGDEKLFF	TRBV28	.
CAWSNRGEQFF	TRBV30	.
CASSPKGTDTQYF	TRBV18	once
CAWSVLTGAFNVLTF	TRBV30	.
CASSIIGQGFTGELFF	TRBV19	once
CASSQDSADDRNEQFF	TRBV4-2	.
CASSFQGRGDTDTQYF	TRBV7-8	.
CASSPRQGNTEAFF	TRBV18	.
CASTQAGANNEQFF	TRBV7-2	once
CASSPPLDRYEQYF	TRBV18	once
CASSGLPREKLFF	TRBV2	.
CASSEQEGWPQHF	TRBV6-1	.
CASSPGQGLAKLFF	TRBV5-6	.
CASIPRGKGNTIYF	TRBV7-9	.
CASSSDGGSYNEQFF	TRBV7-3	few
CASSFRGQLSNYGYTF	TRBV3-1/TRBV3-2	.
CASSQGHINTEAFF	TRBV14	.
CASSLGAPRGRNYGYTF	TRBV5-6	.
CASSATGRRANEKLFF	TRBV9	.
CASSQELDGGVNTEAFF	TRBV3-1/TRBV3-2	.
CAWSVAGPGNTIYF	TRBV30	.
CASSGLAGGRADTQYF	TRBV6-2/TRBV6-3	.
CASSEATGGFGETQYF	TRBV6-1	.
CASSPLLVGASTIYF	TRBV3-1/TRBV3-2	.
CASSELLAGGTDTQYF	TRBV10-2	.
CASSVGQGAADTQYF	TRBV9	.
CAISEPGGSNQPQHF	TRBV10-3	.
CSAGQGANYGYTF	TRBV29-1	.
CASSPSGRYGGELFF	TRBV7-9	.
CASSQADRGGPEAFF	TRBV3-1/TRBV3-2	.
CASSVESGGGMNSPLHF	TRBV9	.
CASSLRTGDSNQPQHF	TRBV3-1/TRBV3-2	.
CASSPGTGDFYEQYF	TRBV18	.
CASSLLAGGETQYF	TRBV3-1/TRBV3-2	.
CASSFKDLQYF	TRBV7-9	.
CADLAGGRGDTQYF	TRBV30	.
CASSRPRLAGQGGGNEQFF	TRBV6-2/TRBV6-3	.
CASSSGDASNQPQHF	TRBV5-1	.
CASSRGTGYGYTF	TRBV3-1/TRBV3-2	.
CASSLIHLGGECPNYGYTF	TRBV21-1	.
CASRQYGAVYNSPLHF	TRBV7-2	.
CASSFAGTQKNSGNTIYF	TRBV12-1	few
CASSEGQGKGNTEAFF	TRBV6-4	.
CASSYSGQSNYGYTF	TRBV6-5	.
CASSLIQGKNTGELFF	TRBV5-6	.
CASSPTYTGELFF	TRBV4-2	.
CASSSTGRTEAFF	TRBV5-1	once
CASSQVGRGDPNTGELFF	TRBV3-1/TRBV3-2	few
CAISGGTGGDQPQHF	TRBV10-3	.
CASSFWGKGGSPLHF	TRBV5-6	.